The entry that follows covers one T cell receptor (beta chain) sequence. Produced via immunoSEQ multiplex PCR; TCRdb's table is partial and in-frame only. The profile shows tens of thousands of clones, 92% of them singletons. This specimen belongs to a study of T cell responses to AZD1222 COVID-19 vaccine. Sequencing used peripheral blood, obtained 28 days after the second AZD1222 dose. The TCR was taken from an adult who received the AZD1222 COVID-19 vaccine.

In DNA, the CDR3 is TGTGCCACCCGGCGAGAGTCCTATGGCTACACCTTC. Amino acids: CATRRESYGYTF. This chain connects TRBV12-3 or TRBV12-4 to TRBJ1-2; D call uncertain. The CDR3 consists of 12 residues. The germline V and J ends were trimmed by 10 bases and 4 bases, with 13 bases remaining between them.